The T cell receptor beta chain described here comes from a study of cytomegalovirus exposure and HLA in healthy donors. It was with 60 Vbeta and 13 Jbeta primers that the PCR ran. In the original workflow: Unique TCR beta chains numbered roughly 83 million in a later analysis, with approximately 10 million shared. TCRdb keeps only in-frame clones here, not all; method: immunoSEQ multiplex PCR. V and J calls and clone size are those listed in that table; D and trimming were worked out from the DNA. The sample includes 150,000 to 200,000 clones, roughly 79% of them seen just once. Findings and limits, study-wide: Immune exposure was documented only through CMV serostatus.

This clone showed up just a few times. Antigen unknown. Deletions cut 4 bases from V and 6 bases from J, with 15 bases between. The CDR3 consists of 14 residues. Germline V gene lookup returns CDR1 LNHDA and CDR2 SQIVND (reference sequence). This clonotype was obtained from a man aged 40-49 years in good health and CMV-seropositive. The chain has TRBV19 and TRBJ1-2, with a weak D call TRBD1 (6 bases). The sample taken for sequencing was PBMCs. DNA of the CDR3: TGTGCCAGTAGTACCCCGGGGGGGACAAATGGCTACACCTTC. Its translation: CASSTPGGTNGYTF.